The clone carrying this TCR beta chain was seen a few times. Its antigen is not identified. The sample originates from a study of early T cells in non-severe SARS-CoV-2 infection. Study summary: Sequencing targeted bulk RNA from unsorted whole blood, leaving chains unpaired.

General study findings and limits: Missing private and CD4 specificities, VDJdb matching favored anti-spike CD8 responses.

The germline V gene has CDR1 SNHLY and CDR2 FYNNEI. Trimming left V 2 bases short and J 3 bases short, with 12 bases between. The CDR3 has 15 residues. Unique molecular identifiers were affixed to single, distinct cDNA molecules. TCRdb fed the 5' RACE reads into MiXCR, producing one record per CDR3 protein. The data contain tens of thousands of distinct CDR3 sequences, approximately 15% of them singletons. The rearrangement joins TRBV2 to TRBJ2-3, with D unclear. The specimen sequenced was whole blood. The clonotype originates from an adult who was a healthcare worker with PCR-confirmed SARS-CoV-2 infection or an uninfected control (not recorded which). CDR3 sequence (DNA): TGTGCCAGCAGTGAAAGGACCCCCCGGACAGATACGCAGTATTTT. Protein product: CASSERTPRTDTQYF.